The 18 T cell receptor beta chains presented below share a single source sample, sequenced in a study of CD4 T cell repertoires in COVID-19. TCRdb's copy holds only in-frame clones and misses some; the assay was immunoSEQ multiplex PCR. The table has 6,500 to 8,500 clones, 80% to 85% seen once; the top ten hold roughly 2.1%. The memory T cells were sequenced right after ex vivo isolation, without culture. The specimen comprised effector memory CD4+ T cells from blood, sampled before the COVID-19 pandemic. The receptor set was obtained from a human donor who had COVID-19.

The chain has TRBV27 and TRBJ1-2; D unresolved. Trimming removed 2 bases from V and 8 bases from J, with 12 bases in between. This CDR3 is built from 13 residues. The germline V gene encodes CDR1 MNHEY and CDR2 SMNVEV (reference sequence). The chain's CDR3 is CASSLVGGNGYTF. The CDR3 DNA is TGTGCCAGCAGTTTAGTAGGAGGGAACGGCTACACCTTC.

CDR3 in amino acids: CASRLDRGMTGELFF. The CDR3 region has the DNA TGTGCCAGCAGGCTCGACAGGGGGATGACCGGGGAGCTGTTTTTT. The chain recombines TRBV6-5 with TRBJ2-2; 9 bases align to TRBD1. V shed 6 bases and J 5 bases; nucleotides not matched to a gene: 7. Germline assignment: CDR1 MNHEY and CDR2 SVGAGI. This CDR3 is built from 15 residues.

The J gene is TRBJ2-5, the V gene TRBV4-1, with TRBD1 matching over 9 bases. J lost 5 bases, V lost 2 bases, and 6 bases had no gene match. Germline values: CDR1 MGHRA, CDR2 YSYEKL. The CDR3 consists of 15 residues. The CDR3 loop is CASSQPGQGHETQYF. The CDR3 DNA is TGCGCCAGCAGCCAACCTGGACAGGGGCACGAGACCCAGTACTTC.

In nucleotides, the CDR3 is TGCGCCAGCAGTGAGCCCTGGGGACTAGCAGAGACCCAGTACTTC. Its translation is CASSEPWGLAETQYF. The J gene is TRBJ2-5, the V gene TRBV10-1; TRBD2 matches at 9 bases. The length of the CDR3 is 15 residues. V gave up 2 bases and J gave up 4 bases; unmatched junction bases: 5. Germline assignment: CDR1 WNHNN and CDR2 SYGVQD (reference sequence).

This clone came up once. The chain carries TRBV5-1 and TRBJ2-7; 8 positions agree with TRBD1. The junction had 6 bases not matched to a gene; V was cut back by 3 bases and J by 4 bases. The CDR3 totals 14 residues. Germline V gene sequence: CDR1 SGHRS, CDR2 YFSETQ. The CDR3 protein is CASSSGTGNYEQYF. DNA for the CDR3: TGCGCCAGCAGCTCTGGGACAGGAAATTACGAGCAGTACTTC.

The chain carries TRBV6-6 and TRBJ1-1; no definite D call. The CDR3 is 14 amino acids. Germline values: CDR1 MNHNY, CDR2 SVGAGI (reference sequence). V lost 5 bases, J lost 5 bases, and 15 bases lay in between. For the CDR3, the DNA is TGTGCCAGCAGTGGTGGAATAGCGATAACTGAAGCTTTCTTT. It codes for CASSGGIAITEAFF.

This sequence joins TRBV19 and TRBJ1-2; TRBD1 might be the D (5 bases). CDR1 is LNHDA, CDR2 SQIVND, per germline (reference sequence). Trimming left V 0 bases short and J 7 bases short, with 18 bases between. The CDR3 runs 16 residues. CDR3 sequence: CASSIDLHLSRGGYTF. CDR3 DNA: TGTGCCAGTAGTATAGATCTGCATTTGAGTAGGGGTGGCTACACCTTC. The entire variable domain, with the rest obtained from reference TRBV19 and TRBJ1-2, is as follows: DGGITQSPKYLFRKEGQNVTLSCEQNLNHDAMYWYRQDPGQGLRLIYYSQIVNDFQKGDIAEGYSVSREKKESFPLTVTSAQKNPTAFYLCASSIDLHLSRGGYTFGSGTRLTVV.

This sequence joins TRBV5-1 and TRBJ2-5, with 8 bases identical to TRBD2. The CDR3 spans 16 residues. Germline V gives CDR1 SGHRS, CDR2 YFSETQ. V was clipped by 0 bases and J by 0 bases; unmatched bases: 4. The CDR3 sequence: CASSLVVAGYQETQYF. The CDR3 region has the DNA TGCGCCAGCAGCTTGGTAGTAGCGGGGTACCAAGAGACCCAGTACTTC.

In this sample, this clone turned up a few times. This chain joins TRBV10-3 and TRBJ2-1; 12 positions match TRBD1. The junction had 6 bases not matched to a gene; V was cut back by 4 bases and J by 8 bases. CDR1 is ENHRY, CDR2 SYGVKD, per germline. The CDR3 runs to 15 residues. CDR3 amino acids: CAISGGQGADHEQFF. DNA for the CDR3: TGTGCCATCAGTGGGGGACAGGGGGCGGATCATGAGCAGTTCTTC.

The chain joins TRBV2 to TRBJ2-2, with 11 positions matching TRBD2. The V gene's germline CDR1 is SNHLY and CDR2 FYNNEI. V shed 6 bases and J 6 bases; nucleotides not matched to a gene: 6. The CDR3 is made up of 15 amino acids. CDR3 in amino acids: CASSILAGGSGELFF. CDR3 in DNA: TGTGCCAGCAGCATCCTAGCGGGGGGTTCCGGGGAGCTGTTTTTT.

V and J are TRBV6-5 and TRBJ2-5; a weak D match, TRBD1 (5 bases). This CDR3 is built from 14 residues. V was pared by 6 bases and J by 4 bases, with 15 bases between. Germline loops: CDR1 MNHEY, CDR2 SVGAGI. CDR3 in DNA: TGTGCCAGCAGACCTACCAGGGCTCGAGAGACCCAGTACTTC. Translation: CASRPTRARETQYF.

DNA of the CDR3: TGCAGCGTTGGCCTGCTAGCGGGAGGGCAAGGCAATGAGCAGTTCTTC. As protein: CSVGLLAGGQGNEQFF. This chain links TRBV29-1 with TRBJ2-1, with 12 bases matching TRBD2. The CDR3 totals 16 residues. With 4 bases clipped from V and 6 bases from J, the junction kept 10 bases outside the gene matches. CDR1 and CDR2 (germline): SQVTM, ANQGSEA.

Only one count was recorded for this clone. The rearrangement uses TRBV27 and TRBJ2-4; tentative D call: TRBD1 (5 bases). This CDR3 has 14 residues. The V and J ends lost 0 bases and 6 bases respectively, with 9 bases between them. CDR1 and CDR2 (germline): MNHEY, SMNVEV (reference sequence). In nucleotides, the CDR3 is TGTGCCAGCAGTTTATCGATAGACAGAAACATTCAGTACTTC. Translated, it gives CASSLSIDRNIQYF.

In its sample, this clone ranks as medium-sized (0.01 to 0.1%). V usage is TRBV28 and J usage is TRBJ1-2; 9 nucleotides line up with TRBD1. Per the germline V gene, CDR1 is MDHEN and CDR2 is SYDVKM. There are 14 residues in the CDR3. The V segment lost 6 bases and the J segment 8 bases; nucleotides outside the gene matches: 10. CDR3 bases: TGTGCCAGCAGGGCCCCCGGGACAGGGAAGGGCTACACCTTC. Translation: CASRAPGTGKGYTF.

This clone was seen just once. This chain uses TRBV5-1 with TRBJ2-2, with 10 positions matching TRBD2. This CDR3 contains 15 residues. CDR1 SGHRS and CDR2 YFSETQ come from the germline V gene. V lost 2 bases to trimming and J lost 7 bases; unmatched junction nucleotides: 5. The CDR3 nucleotides read TGCGCCAGCAGCTTAGGACTAGCGGCGATCGGGGAGCTGTTTTTT. This codes for CASSLGLAAIGELFF.

This clone appeared a single time. The chain is built from TRBV19 and TRBJ2-4; no clear D. The CDR3 runs to 15 residues. The V end lost 6 bases, the J end lost 0 bases, and 12 bases lay between the germline ends. Germline CDR1 is LNHDA and CDR2 is SQIVND (reference sequence). CDR3 amino acids: CASSLISLAKNIQYF. The CDR3 DNA follows: TGTGCCAGTAGCCTCATAAGCCTAGCCAAAAACATTCAGTACTTC.

CDR3 DNA sequence: TGTGCCAGCAGCCCCCCCCTAGGCCTCACTGAAGCTTTCTTT. Translated, it gives CASSPPLGLTEAFF. The gene calls are TRBV7-2 and TRBJ1-1; D unresolved. Germline V gene data show CDR1 as SGHTA and CDR2 as FQGNSA. V shed 5 bases and J shed 4 bases, with 14 bases lying between them. The CDR3 consists of 14 residues.

The rearrangement joins TRBV15 to TRBJ2-1; the match to TRBD2 covers 7 bases. CDR1 is LNHNV, CDR2 YYDKDF, per germline (reference sequence). The CDR3 is made up of 15 amino acids. Losses at the gene ends were 0 bases for V and 4 bases for J; bases not matched to a gene: 3. The CDR3 region is CATSRDALAYNEQFF. CDR3 nucleotides: TGTGCCACCAGCAGAGATGCACTAGCGTACAATGAGCAGTTCTTC.